These 12 T cell receptor beta chains were all obtained from the same sample, sequenced in a study of post-analysis software for immune sequencing data. No antigens are known for them. Overall study results and limits: Five or six TRBV segments, TRBV5-6, TRBV5-1 and TRBV20-1 among them, were found more frequent in patients than controls.

TCR beta cDNA libraries included unique molecular identifiers. TCRdb re-called the PCR reads through MiXCR, storing one row per CDR3 protein. The table has about 770,000 distinct CDR3 sequences, about 43% seen once. Sequencing input: blood. These receptors originate from a girl aged 10-17 years with multiple sclerosis.

This clonotype was seen only a few times. V and J are TRBV29-1 and TRBJ2-5; D remains unclear. Germline V gene data show CDR1 as SQVTM and CDR2 as ANQGSEA. The CDR3 spans 13 residues. Trimming cost V 4 bases and J 5 bases, with 14 bases left between them. CDR3 amino acids: CSVAPVDPETQYF. The CDR3 nucleotides are TGCAGCGTTGCCCCGGTGGACCCGGAGACCCAGTACTTC.

The J gene is TRBJ2-2, the V gene TRBV11-2, with no clear D. There are 11 residues in the CDR3. Germline CDR1 and CDR2: SGHAT and FQNNGV. Trimming stripped 11 bases from V and 2 bases from J, with 6 bases between. The CDR3 protein is CAYHNTGELFF. In DNA, the CDR3 is TGTGCCTACCATAACACCGGGGAGCTGTTTTTT. The full variable domain, in which reference TRBV11-2 and TRBJ2-2 provide the parts outside the CDR3, is EAGVAQSPRYKIIEKRQSVAFWCNPISGHATLYWYQQILGQGPKLLIQFQNNGVVDDSQLPKDRFSAERLKGVDSTLKIQPAKLEDSAVYLCAYHNTGELFFGEGSRLTVL.

This sequence joins TRBV12-3 or TRBV12-4 and TRBJ1-1, with no clear D. This CDR3 region has 15 residues. The V end lost 7 bases, the J end lost 0 bases, and 15 bases lay between the germline ends. CDR3 coding DNA: TGTGCCAGCACCGTTAGGAGCGGGCTGAACACTGAAGCTTTCTTT. Translating it yields CASTVRSGLNTEAFF.

This chain joins TRBV29-1 and TRBJ2-3; D not certain. The V gene's germline CDR1 is SQVTM and CDR2 ANQGSEA. The germline V and J ends were trimmed by 7 bases and 0 bases, with 14 bases remaining between them. The CDR3 has 14 residues. DNA for the CDR3: TGCAGCGGTGGGGAAGTGGGGAGCACAGATACGCAGTATTTT. It encodes CSGGEVGSTDTQYF.

This clonotype was detected a few times. CDR3 sequence: CATYRQVVDGYTF. CDR3 DNA sequence: TGTGCCACTTATAGGCAGGTCGTCGATGGCTACACCTTC. The V and J genes are TRBV6-6 and TRBJ1-2; D unresolved. There are 13 residues in the CDR3. The V end was cut by 10 bases, the J end by 6 bases, with 18 bases between. The germline V gene encodes CDR1 MNHNY and CDR2 SVGAGI (reference sequence).

The table lists this clonotype with a few counts. This chain connects TRBV7-9 to TRBJ2-7, with TRBD1 as a possible D gene (6 bases). V was shortened by 4 bases and J by 0 bases, with 10 bases between the two germline ends. Germline loops: CDR1 SEHNR, CDR2 FQNEAQ (reference sequence). The CDR3 covers 14 residues. The CDR3 reads CASSSKGGSYEQYF. The CDR3 coding sequence is TGTGCCAGCAGCTCAAAAGGGGGCTCCTACGAGCAGTACTTC.

The chain recombines TRBV27 with TRBJ2-5; D may match TRBD1 or TRBD2 (5 bases each). Germline values: CDR1 MNHEY, CDR2 SMNVEV (reference sequence). The length of the CDR3 is 14 residues. V was pared by 5 bases and J by 11 bases, with 21 bases between. The CDR3 nucleotides are TGTGCCAGCAGTCTCCTGGGGGTCGTTACTGAGCAGTACTTC. It yields the protein CASSLLGVVTEQYF.

The chain combines TRBV12-3 or TRBV12-4 with TRBJ2-7, with D hard to call. TRBJ2-5 explains the end of the DNA better; the J call may be wrong. The CDR3 extends over 17 amino acids. CDR3 amino acids: CASSFAPGFGVQETQYF. The DNA of the CDR3 is TGTGCCAGCAGTTTCGCCCCTGGGTTCGGCGTGCAGGAGACCCAGTACTTC.

This clonotype was observed a single time. Germline is not matched at one junction end, which may reflect a read error. The rearrangement uses TRBV7-7 and TRBJ2-2, with a weak D call TRBD1 (6 bases). Germline CDR1 reads SSHAT; CDR2 reads FNYEAQ (reference sequence). The length of the CDR3 is 19 residues. This CDR3 reads CASSLATQDRTPNTGELFF. Written as DNA, the CDR3 is TGTGCTAGCAGCTTAGCAACTCAGGACAGAACGCCGAACACCGGGGAGCTGTTTTTT.

This clonotype was observed a handful of times. This sequence joins TRBV12-3 or TRBV12-4 and TRBJ1-2; 8 bases line up with TRBD1. V lost 6 bases and J lost 10; bases outside the gene matches: 7. This CDR3 has 12 residues. DNA for the CDR3: TGTGCCAGCAGCCAGACAGGGGTTGTCTACACCTTC. Protein product: CASSQTGVVYTF.

CDR3 in DNA: TGTGCCAGCCAAGACGGAGATGGCTACACCTTC. Protein sequence: CASQDGDGYTF. The chain uses TRBV25-1 and TRBJ1-2; D is uncertain. Germline CDR1 reads MGHDK; CDR2 reads SYGVNS. The CDR3 is made up of 11 amino acids. V was trimmed by 8 bases and J by 6 bases, leaving 10 bases between them.

A note on this clonotype: Possible read error: a much larger clone is one base away. CDR3 DNA: TGCAGCGTTGGGGGCGGAGGTAGTTACAATGAGCAGTACTTC. This gives the protein CSVGGGGSYNEQYF. The chain links TRBV29-1 to TRBJ2-7; D may match TRBD1 or TRBD2 (5 bases each). Germline loops: CDR1 SQVTM, CDR2 ANQGSEA. Trimming took 4 bases from V and 7 from J, leaving 20 bases between them. The CDR3 runs 14 residues.